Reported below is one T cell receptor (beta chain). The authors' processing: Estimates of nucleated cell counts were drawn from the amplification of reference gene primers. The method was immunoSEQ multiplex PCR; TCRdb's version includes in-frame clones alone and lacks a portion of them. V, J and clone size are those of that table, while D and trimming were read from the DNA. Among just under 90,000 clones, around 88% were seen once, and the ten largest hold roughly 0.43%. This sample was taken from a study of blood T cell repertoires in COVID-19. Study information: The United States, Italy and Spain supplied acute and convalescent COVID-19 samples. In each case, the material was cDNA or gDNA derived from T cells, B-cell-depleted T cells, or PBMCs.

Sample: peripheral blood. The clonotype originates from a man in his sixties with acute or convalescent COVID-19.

CDR3: CASSLRLAGGYEQYF. The CDR3 region has the DNA TGTGCCAGCAGTTTAAGACTAGCGGGAGGCTACGAGCAGTACTTC. The chain combines TRBV27 with TRBJ2-7, with 13 bases fitting TRBD2. CDR1 is MNHEY, CDR2 SMNVEV, per germline (reference sequence). CDR3 length equals 15 residues. After removal of 2 bases from V and 3 bases from J, the junction contained 1 base not matched to a gene.